These T cell receptor beta chains were read from a single sample in a study of shared clonotypes between healthy human individuals. The table came from immunoSEQ multiplex PCR; TCRdb's copy has only in-frame clones and leaves some out. Of approximately 1,500,000 clones in the sample, approximately 96% were seen once. Material: naive CD4+ T cells sorted from blood. Source of these receptors: a man aged 25 to 40 in good health. Each CDR3 is given with its conserved first and last residue.

v_call	j_call	cdr3_length	cdr3_aa
TRBV18	TRBJ2-1	16	CASSPPSGGPYNEQFF
TRBV6-1	TRBJ2-7	14	CASRATGETYEQYF
TRBV18	TRBJ2-3	13	CASSGVRADTQYF
TRBV19	TRBJ2-1	12	CASSMAGNEQFF
TRBV11-2	TRBJ2-5	13	CASSFAGAETQYF
TRBV11-3	TRBJ2-5	13	CASSRSGQETQYF
TRBV30	TRBJ2-7	13	CAWSRLAAYEQYF
TRBV5-1	TRBJ1-3	15	CASSLGSLDGNTIYF
TRBV5-6	TRBJ2-7	15	CASSLAGGPSYEQYF
TRBV7-8	TRBJ2-7	14	CASSRSDRTYEQYF
TRBV12-5	TRBJ2-5	13	CASGLPPLETQYF
TRBV2	TRBJ2-7	14	CASGPGLAGREQYF
TRBV27	TRBJ2-3	12	CASSFPIGTQYF
TRBV10-3	TRBJ1-2	13	CAISESPTATNTF
TRBV30	TRBJ2-7	14	CAWSVTSGPYEQYF
TRBV6-1	TRBJ1-2	15	CASSEEAGVNYGYTF
TRBV5-4	TRBJ2-2	15	CASSLVGRTTGELFF
TRBV6-5	TRBJ1-1	16	CASSYSTGVLNTEAFF
TRBV5-1	TRBJ1-2	15	CASSLEGDRDYGYTF
TRBV5-4	TRBJ2-1	15	CASSLWLAGVDEQFF
TRBV18	TRBJ1-1	15	CASSLQTGSNTEAFF
TRBV19	TRBJ2-1	15	CASSPDRRSYNEQFF
TRBV25-1	TRBJ2-7	14	CASSESNQLYEQYF
TRBV6-6	TRBJ2-5	11	CASSTRETQYF
TRBV28	TRBJ2-3	20	CASSFSLAELGGGLLDTQYF
TRBV15	TRBJ2-7	13	CATSRDQVDEQYF
TRBV7-3	TRBJ2-3	21	CASSSLLTSIVTRHFTDTQYF
TRBV6-4	TRBJ2-2	14	CASTPGEAGGELFF
TRBV28	TRBJ1-4	14	CASSVGEPDEKLFF
TRBV7-2	TRBJ2-7	16	CASSALRTGGSYEQYF
TRBV29-1	TRBJ2-2	16	CSAETSGREGTGELFF
TRBV5-6	TRBJ2-2	17	CASSQWRIQGNTGELFF
TRBV2	TRBJ2-3	17	CASREATGRTSTDTQYF
TRBV7-2	TRBJ2-3	15	CASSLSITGTDTQYF
TRBV5-8	TRBJ1-5	15	CASSYRTGRNQPQHF
TRBV5-4	TRBJ1-1	13	CASSQGDWQEPFF
TRBV18	TRBJ1-4	13	CASSGQLNEKLFF
TRBV6-1	TRBJ1-1	17	CASSEKALSGRNTEAFF
TRBV15	TRBJ2-3	13	CATSRDGVDTQYF
TRBV11-2	TRBJ2-1	13	CASSPNSVNEQFF
TRBV7-6	TRBJ1-1	14	CASSFGGSGAEAFF
TRBV27	TRBJ2-6	15	CATGRESSGANVLTF
TRBV7-2	TRBJ2-2	16	CASNTRTGANTGELFF
TRBV5-1	TRBJ2-1	15	CASRDTGGSYNEQFF
TRBV5-4	TRBJ2-1	12	CASSFGYNEQFF
TRBV5-1	TRBJ2-7	15	CASSATGTSIYEQYF
TRBV19	TRBJ2-1	18	CASSPTTTGTGRHNEQFF
TRBV6-5	TRBJ1-3	16	CASSSLLLGRGNTIYF
TRBV25-1	TRBJ2-1	15	CASGSSGDFYNEQFF
TRBV2	TRBJ2-4	15	CASKPTGPAKNIQYF